This TCR beta chain was recovered during a study of blood T cells in healthy people across ages. This clonotype has a single count. The CDR3 is 15 residues long. The V and J ends lost 0 bases and 11 bases respectively, with 20 bases between them. Germline CDR1 reads SGHRS; CDR2 reads YFSETQ. A J-beta primer mix and a sample-barcoded 5' primer were used in a second PCR of about 7 to 12 cycles. TCRdb itself ran the 5' RACE reads through MiXCR, one entry per CDR3 protein. The sample carries approximately 690,000 distinct CDR3 sequences, around 38% recorded once. What was sequenced was blood. This clonotype originated in a man at least 80 years old in good health. The gene calls are TRBV5-1 and TRBJ2-5, with D possibly TRBD2 on 6 matching bases. This chain's CDR3 is CASSLAAGSYNEQYF. The CDR3 DNA reads as TGCGCCAGCAGCTTGGCCGCGGGATCCTACAATGAGCAGTACTTC.